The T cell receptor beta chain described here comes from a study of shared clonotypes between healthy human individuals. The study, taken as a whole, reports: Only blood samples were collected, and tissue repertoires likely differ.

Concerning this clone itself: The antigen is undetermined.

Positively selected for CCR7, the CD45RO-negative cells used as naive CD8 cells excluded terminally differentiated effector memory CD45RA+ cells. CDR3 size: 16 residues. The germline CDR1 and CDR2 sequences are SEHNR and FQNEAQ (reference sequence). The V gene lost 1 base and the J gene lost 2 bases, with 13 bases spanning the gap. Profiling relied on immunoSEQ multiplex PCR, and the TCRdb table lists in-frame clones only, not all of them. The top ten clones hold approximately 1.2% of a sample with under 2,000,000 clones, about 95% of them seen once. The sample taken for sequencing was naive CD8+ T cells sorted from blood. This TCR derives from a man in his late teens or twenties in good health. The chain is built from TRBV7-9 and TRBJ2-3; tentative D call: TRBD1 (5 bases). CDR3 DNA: TGTGCCAGCAGCTTAGATTTTGGGGCCGTCACAGATACGCAGTATTTT. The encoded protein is CASSLDFGAVTDTQYF.